The sequence of this T cell receptor (beta chain) was determined in a study of identical twins. TCRdb reprocessed the 5' RACE reads via MiXCR and lists one record per CDR3 protein. The sample shows 520,000 or so distinct CDR3 sequences, about 20% of them seen only once. CDR3 length: 15 residues. The germline V and J ends were trimmed by 2 bases and 0 bases, with 11 bases remaining between them. The germline V gene has CDR1 SGHNT and CDR2 YYREEE (reference sequence). The sample was also linked to a second study, of T cells expressing NK-cell markers.

Specimen: CD4+ T cells sorted from blood. The receptor was isolated from a young woman in good health. This chain joins TRBV5-4 and TRBJ1-1, with D perhaps TRBD1 (5 bases). The DNA for the CDR3 is TGTGCCAGCAGCTTCGGGGGTTCAATGAACACTGAAGCTTTCTTT. This encodes CASSFGGSMNTEAFF.